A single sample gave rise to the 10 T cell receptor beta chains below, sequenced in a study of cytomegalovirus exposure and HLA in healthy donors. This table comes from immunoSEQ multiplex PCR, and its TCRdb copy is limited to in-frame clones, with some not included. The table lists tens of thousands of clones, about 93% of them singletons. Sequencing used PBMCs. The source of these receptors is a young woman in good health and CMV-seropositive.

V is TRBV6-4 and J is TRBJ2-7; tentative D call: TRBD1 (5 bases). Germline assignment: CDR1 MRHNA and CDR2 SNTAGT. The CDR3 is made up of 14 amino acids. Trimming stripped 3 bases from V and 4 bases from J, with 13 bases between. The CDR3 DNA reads TGTGCCAGCAGTGATTCTCAGACAGAGTACGAGCAGTACTTC. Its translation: CASSDSQTEYEQYF.

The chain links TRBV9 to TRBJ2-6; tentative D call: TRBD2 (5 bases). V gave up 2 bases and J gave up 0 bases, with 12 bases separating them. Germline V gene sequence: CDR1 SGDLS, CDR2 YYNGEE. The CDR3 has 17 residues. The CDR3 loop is CASSVGLLNSGANVLTF. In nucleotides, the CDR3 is TGTGCCAGCAGCGTTGGACTCTTGAACTCTGGGGCCAACGTCCTGACTTTC.

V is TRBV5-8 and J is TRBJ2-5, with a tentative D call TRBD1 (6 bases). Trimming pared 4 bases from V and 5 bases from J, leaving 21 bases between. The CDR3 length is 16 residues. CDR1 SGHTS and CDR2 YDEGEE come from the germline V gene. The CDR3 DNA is TGTGCCAGCAGCGGCAGGGCCACAGGGTCGGGGGAGACCCAGTACTTC. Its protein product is CASSGRATGSGETQYF.

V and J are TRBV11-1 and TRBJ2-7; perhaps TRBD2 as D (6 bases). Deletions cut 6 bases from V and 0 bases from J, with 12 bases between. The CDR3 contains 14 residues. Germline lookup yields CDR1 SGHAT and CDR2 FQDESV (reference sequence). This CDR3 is CASRISGDSYEQYF. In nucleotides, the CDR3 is TGTGCCAGCAGAATTAGCGGAGACTCCTACGAGCAGTACTTC.

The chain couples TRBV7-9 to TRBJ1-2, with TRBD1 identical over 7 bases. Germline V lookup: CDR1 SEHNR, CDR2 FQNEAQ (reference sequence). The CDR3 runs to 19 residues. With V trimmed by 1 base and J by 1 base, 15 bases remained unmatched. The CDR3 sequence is CASSLGWPRDRLINYGYTF. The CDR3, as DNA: TGTGCCAGCAGCTTAGGGTGGCCCCGGGACAGACTCATTAACTATGGCTACACCTTC.

The CDR3 spells CASSPRQHSGANVLTF. The CDR3 DNA follows: TGCGCCAGCAGCCCTCGACAGCACTCTGGGGCCAACGTCCTGACTTTC. The chain uses TRBV4-1 and TRBJ2-6; D possibly corresponds to TRBD1 (5 bases). Trimming left V 4 bases short and J 0 bases short, with 10 bases between. The CDR3 contains 16 residues. Germline-derived CDR1 and CDR2 are MGHRA and YSYEKL.

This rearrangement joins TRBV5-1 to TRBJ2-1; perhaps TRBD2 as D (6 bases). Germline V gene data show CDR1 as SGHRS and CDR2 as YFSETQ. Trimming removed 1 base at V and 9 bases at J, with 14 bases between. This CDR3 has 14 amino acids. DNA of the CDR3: TGCGCCAGCAGCTTGAGGGACTCGGGCGGTGAGCAGTTCTTC. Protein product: CASSLRDSGGEQFF.

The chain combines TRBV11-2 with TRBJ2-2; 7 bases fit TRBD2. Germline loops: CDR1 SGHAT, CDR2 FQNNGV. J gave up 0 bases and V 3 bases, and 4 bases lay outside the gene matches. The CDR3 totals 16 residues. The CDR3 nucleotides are TGTGCCAGCAGCTTGGGTCTAGCGGCGAACACCGGGGAGCTGTTTTTT. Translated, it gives CASSLGLAANTGELFF.

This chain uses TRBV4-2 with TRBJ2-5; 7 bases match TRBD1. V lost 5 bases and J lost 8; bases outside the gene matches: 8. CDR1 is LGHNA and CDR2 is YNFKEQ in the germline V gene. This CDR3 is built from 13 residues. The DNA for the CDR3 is TGTGCCAGCAGCACTAGGACAGGCGTAACCCAGTACTTC. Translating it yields CASSTRTGVTQYF.

CDR3 nucleotides: TGTGCCAGCAGTTCCGGGACTAGCGGGAGGGCCACGGAGACCCAGTACTTC. It codes for CASSSGTSGRATETQYF. This chain joins TRBV28 and TRBJ2-5; 16 bases line up with TRBD2. This CDR3 is 17 amino acids long. Germline values: CDR1 MDHEN, CDR2 SYDVKM. V lost 4 bases to trimming and J lost 5 bases; unmatched junction nucleotides: 7.